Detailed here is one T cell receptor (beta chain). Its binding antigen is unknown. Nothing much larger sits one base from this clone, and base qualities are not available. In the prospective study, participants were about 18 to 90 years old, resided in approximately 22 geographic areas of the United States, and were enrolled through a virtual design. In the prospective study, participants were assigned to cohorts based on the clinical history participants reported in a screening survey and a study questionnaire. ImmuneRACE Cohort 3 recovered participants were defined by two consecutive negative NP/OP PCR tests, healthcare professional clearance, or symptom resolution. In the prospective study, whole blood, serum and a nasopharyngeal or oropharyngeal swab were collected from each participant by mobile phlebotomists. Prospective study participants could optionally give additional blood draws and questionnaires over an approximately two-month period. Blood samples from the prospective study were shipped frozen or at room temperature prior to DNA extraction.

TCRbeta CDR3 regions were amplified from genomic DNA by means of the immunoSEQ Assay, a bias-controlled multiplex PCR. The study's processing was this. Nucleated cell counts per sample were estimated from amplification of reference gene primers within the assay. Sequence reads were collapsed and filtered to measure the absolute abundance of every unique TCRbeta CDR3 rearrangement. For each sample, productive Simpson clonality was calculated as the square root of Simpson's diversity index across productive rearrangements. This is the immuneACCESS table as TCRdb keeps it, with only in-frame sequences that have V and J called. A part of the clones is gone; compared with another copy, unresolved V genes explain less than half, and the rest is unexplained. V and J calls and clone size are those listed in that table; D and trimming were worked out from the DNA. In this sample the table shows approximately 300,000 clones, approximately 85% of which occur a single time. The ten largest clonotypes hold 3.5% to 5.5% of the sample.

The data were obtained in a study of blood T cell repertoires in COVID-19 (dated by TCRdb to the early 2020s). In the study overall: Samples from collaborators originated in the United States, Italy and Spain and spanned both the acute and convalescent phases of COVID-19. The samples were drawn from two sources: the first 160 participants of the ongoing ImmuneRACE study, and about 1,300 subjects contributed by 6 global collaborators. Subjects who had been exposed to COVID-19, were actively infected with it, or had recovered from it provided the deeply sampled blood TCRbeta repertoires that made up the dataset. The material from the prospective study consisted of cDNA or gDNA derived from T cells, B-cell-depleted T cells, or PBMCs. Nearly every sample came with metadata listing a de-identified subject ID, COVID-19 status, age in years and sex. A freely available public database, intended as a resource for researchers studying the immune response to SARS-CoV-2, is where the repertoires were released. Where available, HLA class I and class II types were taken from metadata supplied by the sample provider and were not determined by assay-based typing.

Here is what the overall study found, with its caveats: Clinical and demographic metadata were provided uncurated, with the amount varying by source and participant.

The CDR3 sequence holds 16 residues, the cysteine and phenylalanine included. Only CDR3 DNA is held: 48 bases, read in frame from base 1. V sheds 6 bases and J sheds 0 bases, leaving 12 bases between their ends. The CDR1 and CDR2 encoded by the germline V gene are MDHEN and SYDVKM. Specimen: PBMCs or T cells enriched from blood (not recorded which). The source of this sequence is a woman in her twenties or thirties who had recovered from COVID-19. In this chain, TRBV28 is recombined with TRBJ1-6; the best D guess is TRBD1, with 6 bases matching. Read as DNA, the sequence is TGTGCCAGCAGGCCCGAAGGGGGCTCCTATAATTCACCCCTCCACTTT. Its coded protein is CASRPEGGSYNSPLHF.